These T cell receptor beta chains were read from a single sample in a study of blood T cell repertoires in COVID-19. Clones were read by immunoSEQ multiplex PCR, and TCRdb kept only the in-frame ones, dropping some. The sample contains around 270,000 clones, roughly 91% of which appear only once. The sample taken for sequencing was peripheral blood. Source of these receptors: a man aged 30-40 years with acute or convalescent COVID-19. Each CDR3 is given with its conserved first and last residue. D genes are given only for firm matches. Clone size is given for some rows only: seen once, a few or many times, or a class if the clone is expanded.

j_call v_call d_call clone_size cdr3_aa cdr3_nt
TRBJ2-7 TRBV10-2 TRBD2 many CATSGGSYEQYF TGCGCCACCAGCGGGGGCTCCTACGAGCAGTACTTC
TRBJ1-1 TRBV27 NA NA CASSAPLQDTEAFF TGTGCCAGCAGCGCCCCCTTACAGGACACTGAAGCTTTCTTT
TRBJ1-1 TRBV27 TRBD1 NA CASIFSNRGNTEAFF TGTGCCAGCATCTTCTCCAACAGGGGGAACACTGAAGCTTTCTTT
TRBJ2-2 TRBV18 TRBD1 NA CASSQGTANTGELFF TGTGCCAGCTCACAAGGGACAGCGAACACCGGGGAGCTGTTTTTT
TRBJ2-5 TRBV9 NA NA CASSARTAQETQYF TGTGCCAGCAGCGCCCGGACAGCCCAAGAGACCCAGTACTTC
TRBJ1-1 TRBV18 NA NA CASSNQGYPMNTEAFF TGTGCCAGCTCAAACCAGGGGTACCCCATGAACACTGAAGCTTTCTTT
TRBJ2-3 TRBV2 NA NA CASRETLFTDTQYF TGTGCCAGCAGGGAGACTCTTTTCACAGATACGCAGTATTTT
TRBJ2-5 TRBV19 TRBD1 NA CASSPRAGTGEETQYF TGTGCCAGTAGTCCGAGAGCCGGGACAGGGGAAGAGACCCAGTACTTC
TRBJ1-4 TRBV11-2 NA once CASSPATNEKLFF TGTGCCAGCAGTCCTGCAACTAATGAAAAACTGTTTTTT
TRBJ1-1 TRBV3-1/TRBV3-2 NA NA CASSQVRRGTEAFF TGTGCCAGCAGCCAAGTTCGGAGAGGGACTGAAGCTTTCTTT
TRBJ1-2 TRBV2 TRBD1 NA CASSRDRDDYGYTF TGTGCCAGCTCCAGGGACAGGGATGACTATGGCTACACCTTC
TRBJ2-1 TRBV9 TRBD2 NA CASSGRGGRLNEQFF TGTGCCAGCAGCGGCCGGGGGGGACGCCTCAATGAGCAGTTCTTC
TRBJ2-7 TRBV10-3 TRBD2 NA CAISEPGTSGRNEQYF TGTGCCATCAGTGAGCCTGGGACTAGCGGGAGAAACGAGCAGTACTTC
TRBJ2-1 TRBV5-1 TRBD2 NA CASSLVAGNNEQFF TGCGCCAGCAGCTTGGTAGCGGGGAACAATGAGCAGTTCTTC
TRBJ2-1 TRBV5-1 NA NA CASSSGTPSYNEQFF TGCGCCAGCAGCTCTGGGACTCCGTCCTACAATGAGCAGTTCTTC
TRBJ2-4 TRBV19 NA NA CASSMDNPRNIQYF TGTGCCAGTAGTATGGACAACCCTAGGAACATTCAGTACTTC
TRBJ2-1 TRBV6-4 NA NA CASSGVGGEQFF TGTGCCAGCAGTGGGGTAGGGGGTGAGCAGTTCTTC
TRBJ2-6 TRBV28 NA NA CASSSMGLTGSGANVLTF TGTGCCAGCAGCTCCATGGGGCTTACAGGGTCTGGGGCCAACGTCCTGACTTTC
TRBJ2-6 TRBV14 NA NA CASMDGQHSGANVLTF TGTGCCAGCATGGACGGACAACATTCTGGGGCCAACGTCCTGACTTTC
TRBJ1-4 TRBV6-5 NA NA CASSYAGGGEKLFF TGTGCCAGCAGTTATGCCGGGGGGGGTGAAAAACTGTTTTTT
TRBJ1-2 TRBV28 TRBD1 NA CASSLKGQGRRGYTF TGTGCCAGCAGCCTAAAAGGACAGGGGAGGAGAGGCTACACCTTC
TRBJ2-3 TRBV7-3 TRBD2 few CASSFGGTSGGAGDTQYF TGTGCCAGCAGCTTCGGCGGGACTAGCGGGGGGGCAGGAGATACGCAGTATTTT
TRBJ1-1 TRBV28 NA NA CASSFTGTTSMNTEAFF TGTGCCAGCAGTTTTACAGGGACAACGAGTATGAACACTGAAGCTTTCTTT
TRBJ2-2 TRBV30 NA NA CAWSVTGTGELFF TGTGCCTGGAGTGTCACAGGCACCGGGGAGCTGTTTTTT